Listed here are 30 T cell receptor beta chains from one sample, sequenced in a study of lymphopenia after photon versus proton radiotherapy. Here immunoSEQ multiplex PCR was the method, and the copy in TCRdb shows in-frame clones only, minus some. The top ten hold roughly 2.7% of the sample, which has about 68,000 clones, roughly 93% seen once. Sequences were derived from peripheral blood, sampled from a patient treated with photon-based radiotherapy. These receptors were taken from a woman aged 70-85 years with pancreatic cancer.

The V gene is TRBV28, the J gene TRBJ2-3, with a weak D call TRBD1 (6 bases). The CDR3 consists of 13 residues. Per the germline V gene, CDR1 is MDHEN and CDR2 is SYDVKM. V lost 1 base and J lost 7, with 9 bases in between. DNA of the CDR3: TGTGCCAGCAGTTTATCAGGGGAAAATACGCAGTATTTT. Translated, it gives CASSLSGENTQYF.

The rearrangement uses TRBV30 and TRBJ2-1, with TRBD1 matching over 7 bases. Germline V gene data show CDR1 as GTSNPN and CDR2 as SVGIG (reference sequence). V lost 7 bases and J lost 3; bases outside the gene matches: 3. The CDR3 spans 12 residues. CDR3 bases: TGTGCCTTCGGGACAGTCTACAATGAGCAGTTCTTC. As protein: CAFGTVYNEQFF.

The chain combines TRBV6-1 with TRBJ2-2, with a tentative D call TRBD2 (5 bases). Per the germline V gene, CDR1 is MNHNS and CDR2 is SASEGT. The CDR3 length is 15 residues. The V end lost 5 bases, the J end lost 2 bases, and 12 bases lay between the germline ends. As DNA, the CDR3 is TGTGCCAGCAGTCATGGACTTGGCAACACCGGGGAGCTGTTTTTT. Encoded protein: CASSHGLGNTGELFF.

This clone was picked up one time. V and J are TRBV28 and TRBJ2-2; possibly TRBD1 or TRBD2 for D (5 bases each). Germline CDR1 is MDHEN and CDR2 is SYDVKM. The length of the CDR3 is 14 residues. The V and J ends lost 5 bases and 7 bases respectively, with 14 bases between them. The chain's CDR3 is CASSGTGIGGELFF. The CDR3, as DNA: TGTGCCAGCAGTGGGACGGGGATCGGCGGGGAGCTGTTTTTT. Filled out from reference TRBV28 and TRBJ2-2, the complete variable domain reads DVKVTQSSRYLVKRTGEKVFLECVQDMDHENMFWYRQDPGLGLRLIYFSYDVKMKEKGDIPEGYSVSREKKERFSLILESASTNQTSMYLCASSGTGIGGELFFGEGSRLTVL.

The chain uses TRBV19 and TRBJ1-1; no reliable D call. The germline V gene encodes CDR1 LNHDA and CDR2 SQIVND (reference sequence). V was trimmed by 3 bases and J by 1 base, leaving 6 bases between them. The length of the CDR3 is 13 residues. The CDR3 DNA sequence: TGTGCCAGTAGTATCCAGAAGAACACTGAAGCTTTCTTT. It translates to CASSIQKNTEAFF.

V is TRBV29-1 and J is TRBJ2-7; D assignment may be TRBD1 or TRBD2 (6 bases each). Germline assignment: CDR1 SQVTM and CDR2 ANQGSEA. The CDR3 is 14 residues long. Between the trimmed V and J ends, which lost 8 bases and 6 bases, there was a span of 23 bases. CDR3 protein: CSSSGAWGSSEQYF. For the CDR3, the DNA is TGCAGCTCCTCGGGGGCGTGGGGGTCGAGCGAGCAGTACTTC.

To note about this clone: This sample also contains other DNA sequences that code for the same CDR3. The CDR3 spells CASSLAGETQYF. CDR3 in DNA: TGTGCCAGCAGCTTAGCCGGAGAGACCCAGTACTTC. The chain joins TRBV7-2 to TRBJ2-5; D gene uncertain. V lost 0 bases and J lost 4, with 3 bases in between. The CDR3 totals 12 residues. Per the germline V gene, CDR1 is SGHTA and CDR2 is FQGNSA.

The count of this clone is one. V is TRBV28 and J is TRBJ2-5; D is possibly TRBD1 or TRBD2 (6 bases each). CDR3 length: 13 amino acids. The V end lost 6 bases, the J end lost 5 bases, and 13 bases lay between the germline ends. Germline lookup yields CDR1 MDHEN and CDR2 SYDVKM. In DNA form, the CDR3 reads TGTGCCAGCAGAGGGGGGCGCGGGGAGACCCAGTACTTC. It translates to CASRGGRGETQYF. Filled out from reference TRBV28 and TRBJ2-5, the complete variable domain reads DVKVTQSSRYLVKRTGEKVFLECVQDMDHENMFWYRQDPGLGLRLIYFSYDVKMKEKGDIPEGYSVSREKKERFSLILESASTNQTSMYLCASRGGRGETQYFGPGTRLLVL.

The CDR3 nucleotides are TGTGCCACCGGGTTACAGTCTGCAGATACGCAGTATTTT. Protein: CATGLQSADTQYF. This rearrangement joins TRBV15 to TRBJ2-3; D unclear. The germline V gene encodes CDR1 LNHNV and CDR2 YYDKDF (reference sequence). Trimming shortened V by 8 bases and J by 4 bases, and 13 bases separated the two germline ends. This CDR3 is built from 13 residues.

V gene TRBV5-1 combines with J gene TRBJ2-1; 7 nucleotides align to TRBD2. The CDR3 consists of 16 residues. Per the germline V gene, CDR1 is SGHRS and CDR2 is YFSETQ. J gave up 7 bases and V 0 bases, and 10 bases lay outside the gene matches. CDR3 amino acids: CASSLVMASGSNEQFF. The CDR3 bases are TGCGCCAGCAGCTTGGTAATGGCTAGCGGCTCAAATGAGCAGTTCTTC.

CDR3 bases: TGCAGCGTTGATCTAGCGGGAGGCACAGATACGCAGTATTTT. This translates into CSVDLAGGTDTQYF. The chain has TRBV29-1 and TRBJ2-3; TRBD2 matches at 10 bases. The CDR3 runs to 14 residues. V gave up 3 bases and J gave up 1 base; unmatched junction bases: 1. The germline V gene has CDR1 SQVTM and CDR2 ANQGSEA.

The gene calls are TRBV27 and TRBJ2-7; 11 bases map to TRBD2. Germline CDR1 is MNHEY and CDR2 is SMNVEV (reference sequence). The CDR3 sequence is 15 residues long. V lost 3 bases to trimming and J lost 1 base; unmatched junction nucleotides: 2. CDR3 protein: CASSFRLAGSYEQYF. The CDR3 DNA is TGTGCCAGCAGTTTCCGACTAGCGGGGTCCTACGAGCAGTACTTC.

The gene calls are TRBV7-9 and TRBJ2-1, with TRBD2 matching 9 bases. V was pared by 0 bases and J by 8 bases, with 8 bases of the junction left unmatched. The CDR3 runs to 16 residues. CDR1 and CDR2 (germline): SEHNR, FQNEAQ (reference sequence). CDR3 coding DNA: TGTGCCAGCAGCTTAGCTGCTAGCGGGACCTTCTATGAGCAGTTCTTC. It encodes CASSLAASGTFYEQFF.

V and J are TRBV6-7 and TRBJ2-7; no definite D call. TRBV6-7 is recorded as an ORF, its role being uncertain. V was clipped by 2 bases and J by 0 bases, with 11 bases between them. The CDR3 runs 15 residues. CDR3 region: CASSYVLGNSYEQYF. The CDR3 DNA reads as TGTGCCAGCAGTTACGTTCTGGGAAACTCCTACGAGCAGTACTTC.

The gene calls are TRBV7-2 and TRBJ2-5; D is perhaps TRBD2 (5 bases). CDR1 is SGHTA, CDR2 FQGNSA, per germline. V lost 1 base and J 5 bases, leaving 11 bases between the germline ends. The CDR3 totals 14 residues. This CDR3 is CASSLGGLGETQYF. For the CDR3, the DNA is TGTGCCAGCAGCTTAGGAGGGTTGGGTGAGACCCAGTACTTC.

The chain recombines TRBV19 with TRBJ1-2; TRBD1 is a possible D gene (5 bases). The CDR3 loop spans 16 amino acids. V lost 10 bases, J lost 2 bases, and 23 bases lay in between. Germline loops: CDR1 LNHDA, CDR2 SQIVND (reference sequence). The DNA for the CDR3 is TGTGCCACCTCGGCGGCGAGGGACCGCCTCAACTATGGCTACACCTTC. Its translation is CATSAARDRLNYGYTF.

The rearrangement uses TRBV20-1 and TRBJ2-5, with 7 bases identical to TRBD1. Germline CDR1 and CDR2: DFQATT and SNEGSKA (reference sequence). CDR3 length: 11 residues. V shed 4 bases, J shed 11 bases, and the junction held 7 bases outside the gene matches. Written as DNA, the CDR3 is TGCAGTGCTATCACAGGGGTTGAGCAGTACTTC. It is translated as CSAITGVEQYF.

As to this clone: Germline and junction disagree at one end, which may indicate a read error. The chain uses TRBV7-7 and TRBJ2-5; D uncertain. Germline V CDR1 and CDR2: SSHAT, FNYEAQ (reference sequence). The CDR3 contains 15 residues. CDR3 protein: CASSLGSGRRATQYF. DNA for the CDR3: TGTGCTAGCAGCTTAGGGTCTGGACGAAGGGCGACCCAGTACTTC. Variable domain in full (rest from reference TRBV7-7 and TRBJ2-5): GAGVSQSPRYKVTKRGQDVTLRCDPISSHATLYWYQQALGQGPEFLTYFNYEAQPDKSGLPSDRFSAERPEGSISTLTIQRTEQRDSAMYRCASSLGSGRRATQYFGPGTRLLVL.

The V call is TRBV25-1, the J call TRBJ1-2; possibly TRBD1 for D (6 bases). This CDR3 is built from 15 residues. V lost 2 bases to trimming and J lost 4 bases, with 14 bases between them. Germline V CDR1 and CDR2: MGHDK, SYGVNS. The CDR3 DNA sequence: TGTGCCAGCAGTGAAAGGGGGAAGGGCAGCTATGGCTACACCTTC. It codes for CASSERGKGSYGYTF.

This clone showed up just once. The V call is TRBV18, the J call TRBJ2-7; TRBD1 aligns across 10 bases. The CDR3 is 14 amino acids. Germline CDR1 KGHSH, CDR2 LQKENI. The junction had 4 bases not matched to a gene; V was cut back by 5 bases and J by 3 bases. In DNA form, the CDR3 reads TGTGCCAGCTCATCCGGGACAGGGGTCTACGAGCAGTACTTC. This gives the protein CASSSGTGVYEQYF.

The chain combines TRBV27 with TRBJ2-7; D might be TRBD1 or TRBD2, each matching 5 bases. Deletions cut 6 bases from V and 4 bases from J, with 16 bases between. The germline CDR1 and CDR2 sequences are MNHEY and SMNVEV (reference sequence). The CDR3 totals 14 residues. For the CDR3, the DNA is TGTGCCAGCAGCCGCACCCGGGGCATGTACGAGCAGTACTTC. Its translation is CASSRTRGMYEQYF.

The chain couples TRBV11-3 to TRBJ2-3; D unclear. Germline CDR1 reads SGHNT; CDR2 reads YENEEA. This CDR3 has 15 residues. The V gene lost 1 base and the J gene lost 5 bases, with 13 bases spanning the gap. This CDR3 is CASSLGASLGDTQYF. For the CDR3, the DNA is TGTGCCAGCAGCTTAGGGGCATCTTTAGGAGATACGCAGTATTTT.

This chain links TRBV5-1 with TRBJ2-5; D might be TRBD2 (6 bases). Trimming shortened V by 1 base and J by 5 bases, and 18 bases separated the two germline ends. CDR1 and CDR2 (germline): SGHRS, YFSETQ. There are 16 residues in the CDR3. The DNA of the CDR3 is TGCGCCAGCAGCTTGCGTGGGACTCTTCAAGAGGAGACCCAGTACTTC. This sequence encodes CASSLRGTLQEETQYF.

The J gene is TRBJ2-2, the V gene TRBV5-4; D call uncertain. This CDR3 is 18 amino acids long. CDR1 and CDR2 from the germline V gene are SGHNT and YYREEE (reference sequence). The ends were cut back, 2 bases at V and 3 bases at J, with 20 bases in the middle. The CDR3 is CASSFGPPTRKDTGELFF. The CDR3 region has the DNA TGTGCCAGCAGCTTCGGCCCCCCCACAAGGAAGGACACCGGGGAGCTGTTTTTT.

The chain recombines TRBV6-4 with TRBJ2-7, with unresolved D. Deletions cut 2 bases from V and 7 bases from J, with 12 bases between. Germline CDR1 reads MRHNA; CDR2 reads SNTAGT. This CDR3 is 13 amino acids long. CDR3 region: CASSDGPRGEQYF. The CDR3 DNA reads TGTGCCAGCAGTGACGGCCCACGAGGTGAGCAGTACTTC.

This chain links TRBV4-1 with TRBJ2-3; 8 nucleotides line up with TRBD1. V was clipped by 2 bases and J by 4 bases; unmatched bases: 2. CDR1 is MGHRA and CDR2 is YSYEKL in the germline V gene. This CDR3 has 14 residues. The chain's CDR3 is CASSQTDRADTQYF. CDR3 sequence (DNA): TGCGCCAGCAGCCAAACGGACAGGGCAGATACGCAGTATTTT.

The chain couples TRBV19 to TRBJ2-1; TRBD2 matches 11 bases. From germline, CDR1 is LNHDA and CDR2 SQIVND (reference sequence). The CDR3 sequence is 15 residues long. Trimming took 5 bases from V and 4 from J; bases not matched to a gene: 4. The CDR3 nucleotides read TGTGCCAGTAGTGGGGGACTAGCGGCTTACAATGAGCAGTTCTTC. It specifies CASSGGLAAYNEQFF. Drawing the rest from reference TRBV19 and TRBJ2-1, the complete variable domain is DGGITQSPKYLFRKEGQNVTLSCEQNLNHDAMYWYRQDPGQGLRLIYYSQIVNDFQKGDIAEGYSVSREKKESFPLTVTSAQKNPTAFYLCASSGGLAAYNEQFFGPGTRLTVL.

The CDR3 DNA reads TGTGCCAGCAGTTTTACAGCGGATTCACCCCTCCACTTT. Translation gives CASSFTADSPLHF. The chain is built from TRBV27 and TRBJ1-6, with D unresolved. This CDR3 is built from 13 residues. From germline, CDR1 is MNHEY and CDR2 SMNVEV (reference sequence). Trimming stripped 3 bases from V and 8 bases from J, with 8 bases between.

The chain uses TRBV19 and TRBJ1-4; the match to TRBD1 covers 9 bases. The CDR3 sequence is 13 residues long. Germline values: CDR1 LNHDA, CDR2 SQIVND (reference sequence). V was pared by 8 bases and J by 8 bases, with 6 bases of the junction left unmatched. The CDR3 region has the DNA TGTGCCAGTCAAGACAGGGGGGGAGAAAAACTGTTTTTT. It codes for CASQDRGGEKLFF.

The rearrangement joins TRBV28 to TRBJ2-7; no reliable D call. Deletions cut 7 bases from V and 4 bases from J, with 20 bases between. The CDR3 has 15 amino acids. Looked up from germline, CDR1 is MDHEN and CDR2 is SYDVKM. DNA for the CDR3: TGTGCCAGCACCCCCCGGCGGACCGCACCGTACGAGCAGTACTTC. Protein: CASTPRRTAPYEQYF.